Following are 17 T cell receptor beta chains from one sample sequenced in a study of OX40 agonist ivuxolimab in advanced cancers. The data were produced by immunoSEQ multiplex PCR, yet TCRdb's version contains in-frame clones alone and is incomplete. This table has 25,000 to 35,000 clones, approximately 83% appearing once. Here the sequenced sample was CD4+ or CD8+ T cells sorted from blood, taken in a trial of the OX40 agonist ivuxolimab. The origin of the receptors is an adult with an advanced solid tumor such as melanoma, head and neck, liver or kidney cancer.

V and J are TRBV28 and TRBJ2-7; possibly TRBD1 or TRBD2 for D (5 bases each). The germline V and J ends were trimmed by 8 bases and 2 bases, with 13 bases remaining between them. Germline CDR1 reads MDHEN; CDR2 reads SYDVKM. The CDR3 sequence is 13 residues long. The CDR3 DNA reads as TGTGCCAGCCTCCCCGGGGCCGCCTACGAGCAGTACTTC. It codes for CASLPGAAYEQYF.

The chain employs TRBV27 and TRBJ2-1; D possibly matches TRBD1 or TRBD2 (5 bases each). From germline, CDR1 is MNHEY and CDR2 SMNVEV (reference sequence). Trimming took 8 bases from V and 2 from J, leaving 7 bases between them. The CDR3 length is 12 residues. CDR3 sequence: CASLGAYNEQFF. In DNA, the CDR3 is TGTGCCAGCCTGGGGGCCTACAATGAGCAGTTCTTC.

This chain uses TRBV27 with TRBJ1-2; D is unclear. Germline V gives CDR1 MNHEY, CDR2 SMNVEV (reference sequence). The CDR3 extends over 11 amino acids. V lost 6 bases, J lost 8 bases, and 10 bases lay in between. The CDR3: CASRSGSGYTF. CDR3 DNA: TGTGCCAGCAGGAGTGGGAGCGGCTACACCTTC.

On this clone: A read error may produce the germline difference seen at one junction end. The gene calls are TRBV9 and TRBJ2-3; D is undetermined. The CDR3 length is 14 residues. Germline V gene sequence: CDR1 SGDLS, CDR2 YYNGEE. The CDR3 here is CASSVDGSTDTQYF. The CDR3 bases are TGTGCCAGCAGCGTAGATGGTAGCACCGATACGCAGTATTTT.

This clone was found a few times. CDR3 sequence reads: CASSTPGQGDPAFQETQYF. The DNA of the CDR3 is TGTGCCAGCAGCACGCCGGGACAGGGAGATCCAGCTTTCCAAGAGACCCAGTACTTC. The chain carries TRBV7-9 and TRBJ2-5, with TRBD1 matching 9 bases. Germline trimming cut 5 bases from V and 1 base from J; bases unmatched to any gene: 17. Per the germline V gene, CDR1 is SEHNR and CDR2 is FQNEAQ (reference sequence). This CDR3 is built from 19 residues.

The rearrangement joins TRBV18 to TRBJ2-7; maybe TRBD1 (6 bases). The V end was cut by 6 bases, the J end by 3 bases, with 9 bases between. The CDR3 has 12 residues. Germline CDR1 and CDR2: KGHSH and LQKENI. The chain's CDR3 is CASSPDSYEQYF. DNA of the CDR3: TGTGCCAGCTCCCCGGACAGCTACGAGCAGTACTTC.

The rearrangement uses TRBV7-6 and TRBJ1-6, with D uncertain. The CDR3 has 15 amino acids. Germline CDR1 reads SGHVS; CDR2 reads FNYEAQ. The V and J ends lost 2 bases and 6 bases respectively, with 11 bases between them. Here the CDR3 reads CASSLKPEVNSPLHF. Here the CDR3 DNA reads TGTGCCAGCAGCTTAAAGCCCGAGGTTAATTCACCCCTCCACTTT.

This clone was observed a handful of times. The chain carries TRBV11-1 and TRBJ1-1, with D unclear. The CDR3 sequence is 12 residues long. The V end lost 0 bases, the J end lost 2 bases, and 1 base lay between the germline ends. CDR1 is SGHAT, CDR2 FQDESV, per germline (reference sequence). The CDR3 bases are TGTGCCAGCAGCTTAGCAAACACTGAAGCTTTCTTT. This sequence encodes CASSLANTEAFF.

The V call is TRBV4-1, the J call TRBJ2-5, with 10 bases matching TRBD1. After removal of 3 bases from V and 5 bases from J, the junction contained 9 bases not matched to a gene. This CDR3 region has 16 residues. The V gene's germline CDR1 is MGHRA and CDR2 YSYEKL. As DNA, the CDR3 is TGCGCCAGCAGCCATCCCGGGACAGGGGATGGGGAGACCCAGTACTTC. This gives the protein CASSHPGTGDGETQYF.

The V gene is TRBV2, the J gene TRBJ1-1; the D gene is possibly TRBD1 (5 bases). CDR3 length equals 12 residues. CDR1 and CDR2 from the germline V gene are SNHLY and FYNNEI. V was trimmed by 8 bases and J by 7 bases, leaving 14 bases between them. CDR3 nucleotides: TGTGCCAGCCCCAGGGCTCCGGGTGAAGCTTTCTTT. It codes for CASPRAPGEAFF.

The V and J genes are TRBV13 and TRBJ2-5, with TRBD1 matching 12 bases. The last part of the DNA fits TRBJ2-7 better; the J call may be wrong. CDR1 is PRHDT, CDR2 FYEKMQ, per germline (reference sequence). The CDR3 is made up of 13 amino acids. As DNA, the CDR3 is TGTGCCAGCGGGACAGGGGGCAACTACGAGCAGTACTTC. Encoded protein: CASGTGGNYEQYF.

The chain couples TRBV27 to TRBJ2-1; D possibly corresponds to TRBD1 (5 bases). This CDR3 is built from 13 residues. Germline-derived CDR1 and CDR2 are MNHEY and SMNVEV (reference sequence). Trimming left V 3 bases short and J 6 bases short, with 9 bases between. CDR3 sequence: CASSFRDGNEQFF. The CDR3 DNA is TGTGCCAGCAGTTTCAGGGATGGCAATGAGCAGTTCTTC.

The J gene is TRBJ2-7, the V gene TRBV21-1; the table's TRBD1 call for D was not verified on the DNA. TRBV21-1 is tagged as a pseudogene. There are 14 residues in the CDR3. The CDR3 DNA follows: TGTGCCAGCCGGGGGACAGGTCCCTCCTACGAGCAGTACTTC. Protein product: CASRGTGPSYEQYF.

This sequence joins TRBV6-5 and TRBJ1-1; 10 bases map to TRBD1. V dropped 4 bases and J dropped 4; count of bases not matched to a gene: 6. This CDR3 comprises 15 residues. Germline CDR1 and CDR2: MNHEY and SVGAGI. The CDR3 loop is CASSSWTGGPTEAFF. In DNA form, the CDR3 reads TGTGCCAGCAGTTCCTGGACAGGGGGACCCACTGAAGCTTTCTTT.

The chain couples TRBV5-1 to TRBJ1-2; TRBD1 matches at 10 bases. This CDR3 has 14 amino acids. Germline CDR1 and CDR2: SGHRS and YFSETQ. Trimming removed 0 bases from V and 8 bases from J; junction bases left unmatched: 4. CDR3: CASSLGQGARGYTF. The CDR3 region has the DNA TGCGCCAGCAGCTTGGGACAGGGGGCGCGAGGCTACACCTTC.

This rearrangement joins TRBV20-1 to TRBJ2-7; D not resolved. The CDR3 extends over 10 amino acids. CDR1 is DFQATT and CDR2 is SNEGSKA in the germline V gene (reference sequence). Trimming shortened V by 3 bases and J by 3 bases, and 3 bases separated the two germline ends. The CDR3 loop is CSASVYEQYF. CDR3 DNA sequence: TGCAGTGCTAGTGTCTACGAGCAGTACTTC.

The chain uses TRBV5-1 and TRBJ2-3, with 9 bases identical to TRBD1. Germline trimming cut 2 bases from V and 1 base from J; bases unmatched to any gene: 5. Germline V CDR1 and CDR2: SGHRS, YFSETQ. This CDR3 contains 16 residues. CDR3 residues: CASSFDRGMGTDTQYF. The CDR3 nucleotides are TGCGCCAGCAGCTTCGACAGGGGGATGGGCACAGATACGCAGTATTTT.